The rows below give T cell receptor beta chains drawn from one sample of a study of patients and donors after allogeneic stem cell transplantation. Using its own MiXCR run on the RT-PCR reads, TCRdb lists one record per CDR3 protein. The sample contains about 960,000 distinct CDR3 sequences, under 20% of which appear only once. The sequencing sample was made of blood, either unsorted or a sorted T cell fraction (not recorded which). The receptors originated from a human donor who was either an allogeneic HSCT recipient or a stem cell or donor lymphocyte infusion donor (not recorded which). It is not recorded whose cells these are; they may come from a transplant donor. The CDR3 runs from the conserved cysteine through the conserved F or W. The D gene is left open where the match is weak. The size of a clone is reported for some rows only, either as once, few or many, or as a class for expanded clones.

TGTGCCAGCAGTTTATTAAGGAATTCACCCCTCCACTTT,CASSLLRNSPLHF,NA,TRBJ1-6,TRBV27,13,NA
TGTGCCAGCAGCTTAGATTCTAGCGGGGCCTACGAGCAGTACTTC,CASSLDSSGAYEQYF,TRBD2,TRBJ2-7,TRBV7-2,15,NA
TGCAGTGCTAGAAGACTAGCGGGGGGGGCAGATACGCAGTATTTT,CSARRLAGGADTQYF,TRBD2,TRBJ2-3,TRBV20-1,15,few
TGTGCCAGCAGCTTAAGGGGACACCTACGGAGTAATGAGCAGTTCTTC,CASSLRGHLRSNEQFF,NA,TRBJ2-1,TRBV7-9,16,few
TGTGCCAGCAGCGGACAGGGCGGATCACCCCTCCACTTT,CASSGQGGSPLHF,TRBD1,TRBJ1-6,TRBV7-2,13,NA
TGTGCCAGCACCCCCCGCTCGGGTCCGGGAAACACCACATATTTT,CASTPRSGPGNTTYF,NA,TRBJ1-3,TRBV6-1,15,NA
TGCAGTCTGTGTACAGAGGGGCGCCGCGAGCAGTACTTC,CSLCTEGRREQYF,NA,TRBJ2-7,TRBV20-1,13,NA
TGTGCCAGCAGTTATCAGCGAGCGAGCACTGAAGCTTTCTTT,CASSYQRASTEAFF,NA,TRBJ1-1,TRBV12-3/TRBV12-4,14,many
TGTGCCAGCGAGACAGGGTTTCAAAGGCAGTACTTC,CASETGFQRQYF,TRBD1,TRBJ2-7,TRBV7-9,12,few
TGCGCCAGCAGCTTGGGTGGGACAGGGAGTGAGCAGTTCTTC,CASSLGGTGSEQFF,TRBD1,TRBJ2-1,TRBV5-1,14,few
TGTGCCAGCAGCTTACTAGGCAGACCGCGCCCCTCAGATACGCAGTATTTT,CASSLLGRPRPSDTQYF,NA,TRBJ2-3,TRBV11-2,17,NA
TGTGCCAGCAGCCAAATAGCCGGCTACGAGCAGTACTTC,CASSQIAGYEQYF,NA,TRBJ2-7,TRBV7-9,13,NA
TGCGCCAGCAGCCAGGTCCTAAATGAAAAACTGTTTTTT,CASSQVLNEKLFF,NA,TRBJ1-4,TRBV4-1,13,many
TGTGCCAGCAGCCGATCGGGGTATGATGGCTACACCTTC,CASSRSGYDGYTF,NA,TRBJ1-2,TRBV6-1,13,NA
TGTGCCAGCAGTTTCGTTCAGGGGGCGACTGGTTATTCACCCCTCCACTTT,CASSFVQGATGYSPLHF,TRBD1,TRBJ1-6,TRBV12-3/TRBV12-4,17,few
TGCAGTGCTAGAGATCCCTCTAGCGGGAGCTTAATAAGCGAGTTCTTC,CSARDPSSGSLISEFF,TRBD2,TRBJ2-1,TRBV20-1,16,NA
TGTGCCAGCAGCTTAGTTCTGGGTTTGGACTATGGCTACACCTTC,CASSLVLGLDYGYTF,NA,TRBJ1-2,TRBV7-9,15,few
TGCAGTGCCCTGGGACCGCAGAACACTGAAGCTTTCTTT,CSALGPQNTEAFF,NA,TRBJ1-1,TRBV20-1,13,few
TGCAGTGCTAGAGATCCGGGTATACCTTTAAACATTCAGTACTTC,CSARDPGIPLNIQYF,NA,TRBJ2-4,TRBV20-1,15,NA
TGCAGCGTGGAGACAGGGCCTAACTATGGCTACACCTTC,CSVETGPNYGYTF,TRBD1,TRBJ1-2,TRBV29-1,13,few
TGCAGCGTTGACAGGCTAGCGGGCTACAATGAGCAGTTCTTC,CSVDRLAGYNEQFF,TRBD2,TRBJ2-1,TRBV29-1,14,NA
TGTGCCAGCAGCGTAGAAGGCTTCAATTCACCCCTCCACTTT,CASSVEGFNSPLHF,NA,TRBJ1-6,TRBV9,14,NA
TGCAGCGTGGCCGGGGTAGGACTCAACAATGAGCAGTTCTTC,CSVAGVGLNNEQFF,NA,TRBJ2-1,TRBV29-1,14,many
TGCGCCAGCAGCCCAACGACAGGGAAGGGATATGAAAAACTGTTTTTT,CASSPTTGKGYEKLFF,TRBD1,TRBJ1-4,TRBV5-1,16,NA
TGTGCCAGCAGCTCCCCGTACTCCCCAGGGCGCGTGAGAACTGAAGCTTTCTTT,CASSSPYSPGRVRTEAFF,NA,TRBJ1-1,TRBV7-8,18,NA
TGCGCCAGCAGCCTTATCGGGGGGAACACCGGGGAGCTGTTTTTT,CASSLIGGNTGELFF,NA,TRBJ2-2,TRBV4-1,15,few
TGTGCCAGCAAAGTGAGGGGGACGAATTCGGATACGCAGTATTTT,CASKVRGTNSDTQYF,NA,TRBJ2-3,TRBV6-1,15,few
TGTGCCAGCAGCACGACTAGCGGGAGCTACAATGAGCAGTTCTTC,CASSTTSGSYNEQFF,TRBD2,TRBJ2-1,TRBV9,15,NA
TGTGCCAGCAGCATAATAGCGGGGGGGTACTACAATGAGCAGTTCTTC,CASSIIAGGYYNEQFF,TRBD2,TRBJ2-1,TRBV5-6,16,few
TGTGCCAGCAGCAGAGTCATATTCACAGATACGCAGTATTTT,CASSRVIFTDTQYF,NA,TRBJ2-3,TRBV5-6,14,NA
TGTGCCAGCAGTTCGGGTCCACGGTTCATGAACACTGAAGCTTTCTTT,CASSSGPRFMNTEAFF,NA,TRBJ1-1,TRBV7-3,16,NA
TGCAGTGCTGGCCGGGACCTCACAGATACGCAGTATTTT,CSAGRDLTDTQYF,NA,TRBJ2-3,TRBV20-1,13,NA
TGTGCCACCAGTGACCCGGGACCAGATCAGCCCCAGCATTTT,CATSDPGPDQPQHF,NA,TRBJ1-5,TRBV24-1,14,few